This T cell receptor (beta chain) appears in the sequencing data of a study of CD8 T cells in Susac syndrome. With random hexamers, 0.5 to 1 ug RNA was reverse transcribed. From the immunoSEQ multiplex PCR reads, TCRdb called clonotypes with MiXCR, one entry per CDR3 protein. The sample has around 170,000 distinct CDR3 sequences, roughly 95% seen once. The CDR3 is 13 amino acids. Germline V gene sequence: CDR1 GTSNPN, CDR2 SVGIG (reference sequence). V dropped 3 bases and J dropped 3 bases, with 12 bases sitting between them. The receptor's source is a human donor with multiple sclerosis. The sample comprised CD8+ T cells from PBMCs. This chain connects TRBV30 to TRBJ2-7; D is possibly TRBD2 (6 bases). CDR3 in amino acids: CAWSSGTRYEQYF. The CDR3 nucleotides read TGTGCCTGGAGCTCCGGGACTCGCTACGAGCAGTACTTC.